The 13 T cell receptor beta chains given below trace back to one sample, sequenced in a study of molecular identifiers for immune sequencing clone quantification. TCRdb itself ran the PCR reads through MiXCR, one entry per CDR3 protein. The table has around 480,000 distinct CDR3 sequences, 25% seen once. Specimen: naive CD8+ T cells from blood, with Jurkat cell RNA spiked in. Sample subset: FACS-sorted CD8+CD4-CCR7+CD45RA+ naive T cells. The receptors here all came from a human donor in good health. Some libraries in this study had Jurkat cell RNA spiked in.

This clonotype has only a few counts. This sequence joins TRBV27 and TRBJ1-5; 7 nucleotides match TRBD1. The CDR3 loop spans 11 amino acids. Germline V gene data show CDR1 as MNHEY and CDR2 as SMNVEV (reference sequence). This CDR3 is CATGAHQPQHF. CDR3 in DNA: TGTGCTACAGGGGCCCATCAGCCCCAGCATTTT.

This clonotype has ten or more counts. The chain links TRBV27 to TRBJ2-7, with D hard to call. This CDR3 is 12 amino acids long. Trimming took 6 bases from V and 5 from J, leaving 11 bases between them. Germline CDR1 and CDR2: MNHEY and SMNVEV (reference sequence). CDR3 nucleotides: TGTGCCAGCAGCCGAGACCAACACGAGCAGTACTTC. This gives the protein CASSRDQHEQYF.

The rearrangement joins TRBV30 to TRBJ2-2, with TRBD1 matching 9 bases. Germline V gene data show CDR1 as GTSNPN and CDR2 as SVGIG (reference sequence). The CDR3 sequence is 14 residues long. Trimming at V came to 0 bases and at J to 7 bases, leaving 3 bases not matched to a gene. The CDR3, as DNA: TGTGCCTGGAGTGTAGGGACAGGGTTCGGGGAGCTGTTTTTT. Translating it yields CAWSVGTGFGELFF.

The V call is TRBV6-5, the J call TRBJ1-5, with TRBD1 matching over 11 bases. CDR1 is MNHEY, CDR2 SVGAGI, per germline. The CDR3 contains 17 residues. After removal of 5 bases from V and 3 bases from J, the junction contained 9 bases not matched to a gene. The CDR3 coding sequence is TGTGCCAGCAGTGCCCTCGGGACAGGGGGGGACAATCAGCCCCAGCATTTT. It translates to CASSALGTGGDNQPQHF.

The CDR3 region is CASSLGVGQETQYF. CDR3 in DNA: TGTGCCAGCAGCTTGGGGGTTGGGCAAGAGACCCAGTACTTC. J is TRBJ2-5 and V is TRBV7-2; perhaps D is TRBD1 or TRBD2 (5 bases each). The CDR3 loop spans 14 amino acids. Trimming shortened V by 3 bases and J by 2 bases, and 10 bases separated the two germline ends. CDR1 and CDR2 from the germline V gene are SGHTA and FQGNSA.

On this clonotype itself: A clone one base away is much larger, so this may be a read error. This rearrangement joins TRBV7-9 to TRBJ2-3, with D maybe TRBD1 (6 bases). Trimming cost V 5 bases and J 4 bases, with 13 bases left between them. The CDR3 loop spans 14 amino acids. Germline assignment: CDR1 SEHNR and CDR2 FQNEAQ (reference sequence). In DNA form, the CDR3 reads TGTGCCAGCAGCGCGAGGGGGTCCGCAGATACGCAGTATTTT. This gives the protein CASSARGSADTQYF.

In its sample, this clonotype was seen many times. The chain links TRBV7-2 to TRBJ2-3, with 9 bases that match TRBD2. Per the germline V gene, CDR1 is SGHTA and CDR2 is FQGNSA. V was clipped by 6 bases and J by 5 bases; unmatched bases: 9. The CDR3 extends over 15 amino acids. The CDR3 nucleotides are TGTGCCAGCAGACCAATAGCGGGAGTTAGAGATACGCAGTATTTT. Translated, it gives CASRPIAGVRDTQYF.

This clonotype was detected only a few times. The rearrangement links TRBV20-1 to TRBJ2-7, with TRBD1 identical over 8 bases. With V trimmed by 0 bases and J by 2 bases, 9 bases remained unmatched. The CDR3 extends over 16 amino acids. Germline V gives CDR1 DFQATT, CDR2 SNEGSKA (reference sequence). The CDR3 loop is CSARDPTGTGTYEQYF. The CDR3 bases are TGCAGTGCTAGAGACCCTACCGGGACAGGCACCTACGAGCAGTACTTC.

Details on this clonotype: A read error may be the cause here, since a much bigger clone is one base away. This rearrangement joins TRBV13 to TRBJ1-5; D gene unclear. Trimming removed 0 bases at V and 9 bases at J, with 12 bases between. This CDR3 region has 14 residues. Germline-derived CDR1 and CDR2 are PRHDT and FYEKMQ (reference sequence). Here the CDR3 reads CASSLGGSKRPQHF. CDR3 bases: TGTGCCAGCAGCTTAGGGGGGTCTAAGAGGCCCCAGCATTTT.

A few counts support this clonotype. The V call is TRBV12-3 or TRBV12-4, the J call TRBJ2-5, with 8 bases fitting TRBD1. Trimming at V came to 8 bases and at J to 1 base, leaving 9 bases not matched to a gene. The CDR3 loop spans 15 amino acids. CDR3 residues: CASGEAGGLQETQYF. CDR3 DNA: TGTGCCAGCGGGGAGGCAGGGGGCCTCCAAGAGACCCAGTACTTC.

As to this clonotype: A read error may be the cause here, since a much bigger clone is one base away. V is TRBV28 and J is TRBJ2-3; D not certain. CDR3 length: 17 residues. Germline V gene lookup returns CDR1 MDHEN and CDR2 SYDVKM. CDR3 nucleotide sequence: TGTGCCGGCAGCCCCATCCAGGCGAGCTACAGCACAGATACGCAGTATTTT. It specifies CAGSPIQASYSTDTQYF.

This clonotype has only a few counts. The chain carries TRBV7-9 and TRBJ2-6; D gene unclear. Germline V CDR1 and CDR2: SEHNR, FQNEAQ (reference sequence). The CDR3 covers 16 residues. V shed 5 bases and J shed 0 bases, with 11 bases lying between them. The CDR3 DNA reads TGTGCCAGCAGCCTATCGCCCGGCTCTGGGGCCAACGTCCTGACTTTC. Translation: CASSLSPGSGANVLTF.

This clonotype was counted a few times. The chain combines TRBV12-3 or TRBV12-4 with TRBJ2-5; 8 bases are shared with TRBD1. This CDR3 contains 15 residues. The V gene end was trimmed by 6 bases and the J gene end by 0 bases; junction bases not matched to a gene: 6. CDR3 sequence (DNA): TGTGCCAGCAGCCAGAGGACAGGGTACCAAGAGACCCAGTACTTC. It specifies CASSQRTGYQETQYF.